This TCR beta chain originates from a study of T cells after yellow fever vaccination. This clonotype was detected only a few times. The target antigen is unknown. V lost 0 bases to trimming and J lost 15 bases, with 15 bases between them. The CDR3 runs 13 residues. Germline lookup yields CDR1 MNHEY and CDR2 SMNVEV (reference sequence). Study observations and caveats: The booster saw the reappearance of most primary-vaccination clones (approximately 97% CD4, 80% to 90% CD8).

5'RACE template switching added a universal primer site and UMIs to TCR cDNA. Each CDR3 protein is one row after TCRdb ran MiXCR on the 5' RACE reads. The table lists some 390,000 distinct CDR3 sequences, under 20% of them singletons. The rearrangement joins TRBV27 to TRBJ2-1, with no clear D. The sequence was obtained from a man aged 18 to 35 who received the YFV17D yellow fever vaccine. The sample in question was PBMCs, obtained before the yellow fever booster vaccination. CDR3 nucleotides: TGTGCCAGCAGTTTATCGATTGGCACAAGAGCGTTCTTC. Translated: CASSLSIGTRAFF.